This T cell receptor (beta chain) was found in a study of PD-1 blockade in classical Hodgkin lymphoma. Study conclusions and caveats: The study reported lower baseline TCR diversity in newly diagnosed patients than in healthy donors. It was among complete responders that baseline diversity resembled that of newly diagnosed patients.

Brentuximab vedotin exposure varied among the patients, all of whom had relapsed after autologous stem cell transplantation. This clone was observed a handful of times. Its target is unknown. This table comes from immunoSEQ multiplex PCR, and its TCRdb copy is limited to in-frame clones, with some not included. This table holds about 93,000 clones, more than 80% found once. The germline CDR1 and CDR2 sequences are SGHTA and FQGNSA. The junction had 3 bases not matched to a gene; V was cut back by 0 bases and J by 5 bases. This CDR3 contains 16 residues. V is TRBV7-2 and J is TRBJ2-1; TRBD2 matches 11 bases. The sequence derives from a human donor with classical Hodgkin lymphoma. This specimen was peripheral blood mononuclear cells (PBMCs), taken before the second cycle of nivolumab. This CDR3 reads CASSLARLAGNNEQFF. CDR3 in DNA: TGTGCCAGCAGCTTAGCGAGACTAGCGGGGAACAATGAGCAGTTCTTC.